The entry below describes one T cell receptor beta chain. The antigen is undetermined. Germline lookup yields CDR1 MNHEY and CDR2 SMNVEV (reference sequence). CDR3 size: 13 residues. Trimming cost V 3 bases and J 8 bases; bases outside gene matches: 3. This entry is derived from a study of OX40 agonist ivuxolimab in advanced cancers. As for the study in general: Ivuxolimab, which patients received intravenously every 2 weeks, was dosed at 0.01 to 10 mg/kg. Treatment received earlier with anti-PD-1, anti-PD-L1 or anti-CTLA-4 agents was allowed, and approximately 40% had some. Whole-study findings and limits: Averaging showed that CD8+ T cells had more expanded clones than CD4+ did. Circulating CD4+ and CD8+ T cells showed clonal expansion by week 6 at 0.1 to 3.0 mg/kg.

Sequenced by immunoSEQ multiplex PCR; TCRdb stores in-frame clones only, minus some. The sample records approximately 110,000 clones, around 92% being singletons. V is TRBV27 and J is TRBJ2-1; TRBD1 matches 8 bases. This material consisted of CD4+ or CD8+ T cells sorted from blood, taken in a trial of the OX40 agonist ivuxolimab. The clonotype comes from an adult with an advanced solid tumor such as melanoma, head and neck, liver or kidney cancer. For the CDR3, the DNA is TGTGCCAGCAGTTTGGACAGGGCATATGAGCAGTTCTTC. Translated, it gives CASSLDRAYEQFF.